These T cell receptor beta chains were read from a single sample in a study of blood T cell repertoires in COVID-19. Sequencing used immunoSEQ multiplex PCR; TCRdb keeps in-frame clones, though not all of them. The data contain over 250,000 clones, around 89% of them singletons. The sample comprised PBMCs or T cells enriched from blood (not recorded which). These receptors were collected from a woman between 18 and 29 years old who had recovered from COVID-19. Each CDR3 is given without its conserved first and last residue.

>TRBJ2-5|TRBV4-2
ASSQEKSRGDQETQY
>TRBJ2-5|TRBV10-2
ASTPGGRRETQY
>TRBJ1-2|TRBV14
ASSQDLTGVGYGYT
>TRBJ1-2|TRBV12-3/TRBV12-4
ASSLRINYGYT
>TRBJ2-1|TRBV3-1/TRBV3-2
ASSQDWTSGANYNEQF
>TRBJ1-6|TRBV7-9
ASSAWDRGRRSPLH
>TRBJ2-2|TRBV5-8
ASKQGLPTNTGELF
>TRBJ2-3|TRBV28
ASSFLVVHRGLGDTQY
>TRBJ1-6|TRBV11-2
ASSLERGGNSPLH
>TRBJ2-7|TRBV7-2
ASSYPLYEQY
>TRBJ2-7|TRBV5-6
ASSFLNYEQY